A selection of T cell receptor beta chains follows, all from one sample in a study of blood T cell repertoires in COVID-19. Assay used: immunoSEQ multiplex PCR; TCRdb lists only in-frame clones, some missing. The table has roughly 460,000 clones, about 90% seen once. The specimen was peripheral blood. These receptors all come from a young man with COVID-19, enrolled during active disease. Each CDR3 is given with its conserved first and last residue. Each record gives: CDR3 length, clone size, V gene, J gene, D gene, CDR3 DNA, CDR3 protein. A D gene is named only where the DNA matches it firmly. A clone size is listed for some rows: how often the clone was seen (once, few, many), or a class if it is expanded.

15	NA	TRBV2	TRBJ2-3	TRBD1	TGTGCCAGCAGTCCTCAGGGGGCCAGCACAGATACGCAGTATTTT	CASSPQGASTDTQYF
17	NA	TRBV19	TRBJ1-2	TRBD1	TGTGCCAGTAGTATCGGGACAGGGGCGTTAGCTAACTATGGCTACACCTTC	CASSIGTGALANYGYTF
15	once	TRBV9	TRBJ2-5	NA	TGTGCCAGCAGCGTTGAGGCAGAAGTGGGAGAGACCCAGTACTTC	CASSVEAEVGETQYF
12	NA	TRBV7-8	TRBJ2-1	NA	TGTGCCAGCAGCTTATCGTCTAATGAGCAGTTCTTC	CASSLSSNEQFF
13	NA	TRBV5-1	TRBJ1-1	NA	TGCGCCAGCAGCTTGGCAGGGGACACTGAAGCTTTCTTT	CASSLAGDTEAFF
15	NA	TRBV11-1	TRBJ1-5	TRBD1	TGTGCCAGCAGCTTAGGGACAGGGGTTCTTCAGCCCCAGCATTTT	CASSLGTGVLQPQHF
18	NA	TRBV7-7	TRBJ1-5	NA	TGTGCCAGCAGCTTCCGTACAGGGTTAACCTATAGCAATCAGCCCCAGCATTTT	CASSFRTGLTYSNQPQHF
13	NA	TRBV12-3/TRBV12-4	TRBJ1-1	NA	TGTGCCAGCAGTTTAGCAGGGGGCACTGAAGCTTTCTTT	CASSLAGGTEAFF
14	NA	TRBV2	TRBJ1-5	NA	TGTGCCAGCACCCGGACAGAGAGCAATCAGCCCCAGCATTTT	CASTRTESNQPQHF
15	NA	TRBV2	TRBJ2-7	NA	TGTGCCAGCAGTGAGCAGGCATCTTTCTCCTACGAGCAGTACTTC	CASSEQASFSYEQYF
14	many	TRBV5-8	TRBJ2-7	NA	TGTGCCAGCAGCTTCACTGGAGGAACCTACGAGCAGTACTTC	CASSFTGGTYEQYF